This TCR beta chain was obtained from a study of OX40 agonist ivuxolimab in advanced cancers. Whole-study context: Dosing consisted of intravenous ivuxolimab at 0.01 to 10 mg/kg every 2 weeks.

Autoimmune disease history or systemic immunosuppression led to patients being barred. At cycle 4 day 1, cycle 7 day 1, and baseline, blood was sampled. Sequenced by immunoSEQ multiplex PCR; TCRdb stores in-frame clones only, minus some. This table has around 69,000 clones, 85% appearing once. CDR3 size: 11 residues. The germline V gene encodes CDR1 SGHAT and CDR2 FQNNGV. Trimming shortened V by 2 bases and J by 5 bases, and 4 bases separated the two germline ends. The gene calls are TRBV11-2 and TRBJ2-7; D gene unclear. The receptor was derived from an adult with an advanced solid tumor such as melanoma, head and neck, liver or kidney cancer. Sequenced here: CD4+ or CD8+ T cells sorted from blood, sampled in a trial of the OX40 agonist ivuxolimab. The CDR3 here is CASSLYNEQYF. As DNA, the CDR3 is TGTGCCAGCAGCTTATATAACGAGCAGTACTTC.